A single sample gave rise to the 11 T cell receptor beta chains below, sequenced in a study of cytomegalovirus exposure and HLA in healthy donors. Libraries were prepared by immunoSEQ multiplex PCR; TCRdb keeps only in-frame clonotypes and omits some of them. The sample contains 200,000 to 250,000 clones, around nine tenths of which appear only once. Sequencing input: PBMCs. Receptors originate from a woman between 18 and 29 years old in good health and CMV-seronegative.

Only one count was recorded for this clone. The rearrangement links TRBV29-1 to TRBJ1-2; D is ambiguous. Trimming left V 2 bases short and J 5 bases short, with 12 bases between. This CDR3 contains 13 residues. CDR1 is SQVTM and CDR2 is ANQGSEA in the germline V gene. The CDR3: CSVESGTTYGYTF. The CDR3 nucleotides read TGCAGCGTTGAATCAGGCACCACTTATGGCTACACCTTC.

This clone was counted only a few times. The CDR3 sequence: CASSRSRDQPQHF. The CDR3, as DNA: TGTGCCAGCAGCCGGTCTAGAGACCAGCCCCAGCATTTT. The chain has TRBV5-8 and TRBJ1-5; unclear D gene. This CDR3 has 13 amino acids. Trimming left V 4 bases short and J 7 bases short, with 12 bases between. The V gene's germline CDR1 is SGHTS and CDR2 YDEGEE. Variable domain in full (rest from reference TRBV5-8 and TRBJ1-5): EAGVTQSPTHLIKTRGQQATLRCSPISGHTSVYWYQQALGLGLQFLLWYDEGEERNRGNFPPRFSGRQFPNYSSELNVNALELEDSALYLCASSRSRDQPQHFGDGTRLSIL.

This sequence joins TRBV6-1 and TRBJ2-7; TRBD1 matches at 8 bases. The CDR3 contains 13 residues. V was clipped by 7 bases and J by 2 bases; unmatched bases: 4. Germline V gives CDR1 MNHNS, CDR2 SASEGT. The CDR3 nucleotides are TGTGCCAGCAATCGGGGACAGGCCTACGAGCAGTACTTC. Encoded protein: CASNRGQAYEQYF.

This chain links TRBV27 with TRBJ2-3, with D possibly TRBD2 on 5 matching bases. CDR3 size: 15 residues. Trimming pared 4 bases from V and 2 bases from J, leaving 13 bases between. The V gene's germline CDR1 is MNHEY and CDR2 SMNVEV (reference sequence). DNA for the CDR3: TGTGCCAGCAGTTCCCCCACGCGGGCCACAGATACGCAGTATTTT. It is translated as CASSSPTRATDTQYF.

V usage is TRBV5-1 and J usage is TRBJ2-1; 8 nucleotides align to TRBD2. CDR3 length: 14 amino acids. Germline V gives CDR1 SGHRS, CDR2 YFSETQ. With V trimmed by 2 bases and J by 12 bases, 10 bases remained unmatched. CDR3 loop: CASSLSGAGGGQFF. The CDR3 nucleotides are TGCGCCAGCAGCTTAAGTGGGGCGGGAGGTGGGCAGTTCTTC.

This chain connects TRBV27 to TRBJ2-7; no clear D gene. Trimming left V 8 bases short and J 3 bases short, with 23 bases between. The CDR3 is 16 residues long. CDR1 is MNHEY, CDR2 SMNVEV, per germline (reference sequence). The DNA for the CDR3 is TGTGCCAGCCGACTTAATCCGAAGCCCGGCTACTACGAGCAGTACTTC. Protein sequence: CASRLNPKPGYYEQYF.

The gene calls are TRBV2 and TRBJ1-1; D might be TRBD1 (5 bases). The CDR3 extends over 13 amino acids. V lost 6 bases, J lost 1 base, and 9 bases lay in between. CDR1 and CDR2 from the germline V gene are SNHLY and FYNNEI. CDR3: CASSKTENTEAFF. The CDR3 DNA reads TGTGCCAGCAGCAAGACAGAGAACACTGAAGCTTTCTTT.

The chain couples TRBV5-1 to TRBJ1-1; D is perhaps TRBD1 (5 bases). The CDR3 consists of 14 residues. Trimming removed 1 base from V and 4 bases from J, with 11 bases in between. Germline V gene sequence: CDR1 SGHRS, CDR2 YFSETQ. CDR3 region: CASSLNRGLTEAFF. CDR3 nucleotide sequence: TGCGCCAGCAGCTTGAATCGGGGACTCACTGAAGCTTTCTTT.

The chain couples TRBV9 to TRBJ2-7, with 8 bases that match TRBD1. Per the germline V gene, CDR1 is SGDLS and CDR2 is YYNGEE. With V trimmed by 3 bases and J by 0 bases, 26 bases remained unmatched. The CDR3 loop spans 22 amino acids. CDR3 in amino acids: CASSASRTGAGGSGESSYEQYF. In DNA, the CDR3 is TGTGCCAGCAGCGCTTCACGTACAGGGGCAGGGGGCTCGGGCGAGAGCTCCTACGAGCAGTACTTC.

The V and J genes are TRBV11-2 and TRBJ1-6; TRBD1 aligns across 8 bases. V gave up 1 base and J gave up 7 bases; unmatched junction bases: 3. Germline V gene data show CDR1 as SGHAT and CDR2 as FQNNGV. The CDR3 length is 15 residues. The CDR3 DNA is TGTGCCAGCAGCTTAGCATGGACAGGGAATTCACCCCTCCACTTT. Translating it yields CASSLAWTGNSPLHF.

The rearrangement links TRBV27 to TRBJ1-5, with 8 bases that match TRBD1. Germline V gene sequence: CDR1 MNHEY, CDR2 SMNVEV (reference sequence). The V gene end was trimmed by 1 base and the J gene end by 1 base; junction bases not matched to a gene: 6. The CDR3 consists of 17 residues. The chain's CDR3 is CASSLLANRGSNQPQHF. The DNA for the CDR3 is TGTGCCAGCAGTTTATTGGCCAACAGGGGGAGCAATCAGCCCCAGCATTTT.